The source of this T cell receptor (beta chain) is a study of T-cell memory formation after mild COVID-19. Across the whole study: TCR clusters largely stayed donor specific.

Using constant-segment primers, 5'RACE produced TCR alpha and TCR beta cDNA libraries carrying sample barcodes and UMIs. TCRdb independently ran MiXCR on the 5' RACE reads; one entry per CDR3 protein. Of about 390,000 distinct CDR3 sequences in the sample, approximately 15% are singletons; the top ten hold around a fifth. The V gene end was trimmed by 2 bases and the J gene end by 4 bases; junction bases not matched to a gene: 7. Germline V gene sequence: CDR1 DFQATT, CDR2 SNEGSKA (reference sequence). CDR3 length equals 14 residues. This clonotype was picked up a small number of times. What it recognizes is unknown. Study findings and constraints: Clones that got smaller from day 15 to 85 had even CD4/CD8, while clones growing later tipped toward CD4+. A subset of responding clones appeared in pre-infection memory, suggesting cross-reactive memory joined.

This clonotype was obtained from a man younger than 35 who had mild COVID-19 (a few samples of this study predate the infection). Cell type and time point are not known. The rearrangement links TRBV20-1 to TRBJ1-2, with 7 bases fitting TRBD1. Input material: PBMCs or a T cell subset sorted from them (not recorded which). The CDR3 bases are TGCAGTGCTAGAAGACAGGGCCCTCTCTATGGCTACACCTTC. As protein: CSARRQGPLYGYTF.